Below, one TCR beta chain is given with its context. Germline V gives CDR1 SNHLY, CDR2 FYNNEI. The CDR3 extends over 14 amino acids. Trimming pared 7 bases from V and 1 base from J, leaving 11 bases between. Using immunoSEQ multiplex PCR, the repertoire was profiled, and TCRdb retains in-frame clones only, with some absent. The table shows under 400,000 clones, with roughly 90% occurring only once. This entry belongs to a study of cytomegalovirus exposure and HLA in healthy donors. Sample: PBMCs. The chain combines TRBV2 with TRBJ1-3; possibly TRBD1 for D (6 bases). This clonotype was obtained from a man between 25 and 39 years old in good health and CMV-seronegative. As DNA, the CDR3 is TGTGCCAGCATAAAAGGGGGATCTGGAAACACCATATATTTT. It codes for CASIKGGSGNTIYF.